Presented here are 23 T cell receptor beta chains from one specimen sequenced in a study of cytomegalovirus exposure and HLA in healthy donors. PCR primers comprised 60 Vbeta and 13 Jbeta primers. Clones were sequenced by immunoSEQ multiplex PCR, and TCRdb holds only the in-frame ones, with some missing. Found here are under 90,000 clones, roughly 70% of them singletons; the top ten hold more than 9.5%. The sample taken for sequencing was PBMCs. These receptors originate from a woman aged 45 to 65 in good health and CMV-seropositive.

The V call is TRBV21-1, the J call TRBJ2-2; TRBD2, the D gene given by the table, was not confirmed from the DNA. TRBV21-1 is a documented pseudogene. CDR3 length: 16 amino acids. The CDR3 is CASTLEAGGNTGELFF. The CDR3 nucleotides are TGTGCCAGCACCCTTGAGGCGGGAGGTAACACCGGGGAGCTGTTTTTT.

The V call is TRBV7-3, the J call TRBJ2-1, with D perhaps TRBD2 (5 bases). The V gene's germline CDR1 is SGHTA and CDR2 FQGTGA. This CDR3 contains 15 residues. The V end was cut by 5 bases, the J end by 4 bases, with 15 bases between. CDR3 in amino acids: CASSVSGGSYNEQFF. Here the CDR3 DNA reads TGTGCCAGCAGCGTCTCGGGCGGGTCGTACAATGAGCAGTTCTTC.

The genes are TRBV19 and TRBJ1-4; D call uncertain. CDR3 length: 14 residues. V lost 7 bases to trimming and J lost 8 bases, with 17 bases between them. Germline-derived CDR1 and CDR2 are LNHDA and SQIVND (reference sequence). This CDR3 reads CASNDGVFGEKLFF. The CDR3 DNA sequence: TGTGCCAGTAATGACGGGGTGTTTGGGGAAAAACTGTTTTTT. The full variable domain, rest sourced from reference TRBV19 and TRBJ1-4, is DGGITQSPKYLFRKEGQNVTLSCEQNLNHDAMYWYRQDPGQGLRLIYYSQIVNDFQKGDIAEGYSVSREKKESFPLTVTSAQKNPTAFYLCASNDGVFGEKLFFGSGTQLSVL.

The CDR3 loop is CASSLDNNYGYTF. DNA of the CDR3: TGTGCCAGCAGCTTGGACAACAACTATGGCTACACCTTC. The rearrangement joins TRBV7-9 to TRBJ1-2; a weak D match, TRBD1 (5 bases). Trimming removed 3 bases at V and 2 bases at J, with 7 bases between. The CDR3 has 13 amino acids. Germline assignment: CDR1 SEHNR and CDR2 FQNEAQ (reference sequence).

The J gene is TRBJ2-3, the V gene TRBV27; D gene unclear. The V end lost 3 bases, the J end lost 4 bases, and 8 bases lay between the germline ends. This CDR3 contains 13 residues. Germline-derived CDR1 and CDR2 are MNHEY and SMNVEV (reference sequence). CDR3: CASSFVSADTQYF. The CDR3 region has the DNA TGTGCCAGCAGTTTCGTTTCGGCAGATACGCAGTATTTT.

Only a few counts were recorded for this clone. The chain combines TRBV6-6 with TRBJ2-5; the D is unclear. The germline V gene encodes CDR1 MNHNY and CDR2 SVGAGI (reference sequence). V shed 2 bases and J shed 5 bases, with 15 bases lying between them. The CDR3 runs to 15 residues. The DNA for the CDR3 is TGTGCCAGCAGTTACCTCGGAGATTCGTACGAGACCCAGTACTTC. Translating it yields CASSYLGDSYETQYF.

This chain uses TRBV6-1 with TRBJ2-3; 8 nucleotides line up with TRBD1. CDR3 length equals 15 residues. Trimming cost V 5 bases and J 2 bases; bases outside gene matches: 6. The germline gives CDR1 MNHNS, CDR2 SASEGT. The CDR3 DNA follows: TGTGCCAGCAGTAACCGGGACAGGATCACAGATACGCAGTATTTT. Translated, it gives CASSNRDRITDTQYF.

This clone was detected once. The J gene is TRBJ1-3, the V gene TRBV28; D possibly corresponds to TRBD1 (5 bases). The CDR3 runs to 14 residues. Trimming removed 3 bases from V and 2 bases from J, with 8 bases in between. Germline V gene sequence: CDR1 MDHEN, CDR2 SYDVKM. Here the CDR3 DNA reads TGTGCCAGCAGTTTCGACAGAACTGGAAACACCATATATTTT. Its protein product is CASSFDRTGNTIYF.

This clone was seen once. The chain uses TRBV6-4 and TRBJ2-7, with D perhaps TRBD1 (5 bases). CDR1 is MRHNA, CDR2 SNTAGT, per germline. V was clipped by 2 bases and J by 1 base, with 12 bases between them. The CDR3 extends over 15 amino acids. CDR3 loop: CASSDRGNPSYEQYF. DNA for the CDR3: TGTGCCAGCAGTGACAGGGGAAACCCTTCCTACGAGCAGTACTTC.

This clone was picked up one time. This chain connects TRBV2 to TRBJ2-2, with TRBD1 as a possible D gene (5 bases). The V gene lost 3 bases and the J gene lost 13 bases, with 15 bases spanning the gap. This CDR3 is 13 amino acids long. The germline CDR1 and CDR2 sequences are SNHLY and FYNNEI. CDR3 in amino acids: CASSDRDDRRLFF. Written as DNA, the CDR3 is TGTGCCAGCAGTGATCGAGATGACAGAAGGCTGTTTTTT.

This clone came up a few times. This sequence joins TRBV2 and TRBJ2-2; 7 bases line up with TRBD2. Germline V gene data show CDR1 as SNHLY and CDR2 as FYNNEI. The CDR3 has 14 amino acids. The V gene end was trimmed by 6 bases and the J gene end by 4 bases; junction bases not matched to a gene: 5. The CDR3, as DNA: TGTGCCAGCAGGGCAAGCGGGGCCACCGGGGAGCTGTTTTTT. This translates into CASRASGATGELFF.

V gene TRBV18 combines with J gene TRBJ1-2; tentatively, D is TRBD1 (5 bases). The CDR3 is made up of 14 amino acids. Trimming removed 3 bases from V and 8 bases from J, with 16 bases in between. Per the germline V gene, CDR1 is KGHSH and CDR2 is LQKENI. This CDR3 reads CASSPSTAQGGYTF. The CDR3 region has the DNA TGTGCCAGCTCACCCTCCACAGCTCAGGGAGGCTACACCTTC.

This clone was seen more than once but under ten times. This chain links TRBV19 with TRBJ1-1; D gene uncertain. This CDR3 region has 14 residues. From germline, CDR1 is LNHDA and CDR2 SQIVND (reference sequence). Trimming took 1 base from V and 0 from J, leaving 6 bases between them. This chain's CDR3 is CASSIGSVNTEAFF. CDR3 bases: TGTGCCAGTAGTATAGGTTCGGTGAACACTGAAGCTTTCTTT.

This chain joins TRBV28 and TRBJ2-3, with D maybe TRBD2 (7 bases). Germline values: CDR1 MDHEN, CDR2 SYDVKM. This CDR3 is built from 16 residues. Trimming removed 0 bases from V and 6 bases from J, with 16 bases in between. The CDR3 nucleotides read TGTGCCAGCAGTTTATGGCGGGAGCAGCAGGGGGATACGCAGTATTTT. Translating gives CASSLWREQQGDTQYF.

CDR3: CASSLGGQSDYGYTF. CDR3 in DNA: TGTGCCAGCAGCTTGGGAGGACAATCCGACTATGGCTACACCTTC. The rearrangement joins TRBV5-4 to TRBJ1-2, with a tentative D call TRBD1 (5 bases). V gave up 0 bases and J gave up 3 bases, with 12 bases separating them. This CDR3 has 15 residues. Germline values: CDR1 SGHNT, CDR2 YYREEE (reference sequence).

The rearrangement uses TRBV28 and TRBJ2-1, with 7 bases that match TRBD2. V was pared by 6 bases and J by 0 bases, with 5 bases of the junction left unmatched. This CDR3 has 15 residues. The V gene's germline CDR1 is MDHEN and CDR2 SYDVKM. The CDR3 coding sequence is TGTGCCAGCAGCCGGGGGGTTAGCTCCTACAATGAGCAGTTCTTC. Its translation is CASSRGVSSYNEQFF.

This sequence joins TRBV2 and TRBJ2-3; 7 bases map to TRBD2. V lost 7 bases, J lost 5 bases, and 6 bases stayed unmatched. The CDR3 spans 13 residues. Germline V CDR1 and CDR2: SNHLY, FYNNEI. The CDR3 nucleotides read TGTGCCAGCAAAGGCGGGAGCGGAGATACGCAGTATTTT. Translated: CASKGGSGDTQYF. Filled out from reference TRBV2 and TRBJ2-3, the complete variable domain reads EPEVTQTPSHQVTQMGQEVILRCVPISNHLYFYWYRQILGQKVEFLVSFYNNEISEKSEIFDDQFSVERPDGSNFTLKIRSTKLEDSAMYFCASKGGSGDTQYFGPGTRLTVL.

CDR3 nucleotide sequence: TGCGCCAGCAGCCTTACAGGGGGGACTGAAGCTTTCTTT. It specifies CASSLTGGTEAFF. The V gene is TRBV5-1, the J gene TRBJ1-1; 8 bases are shared with TRBD1. The ends lost 4 bases at V and 5 bases at J; junction bases unmatched: 4. The germline V gene has CDR1 SGHRS and CDR2 YFSETQ. The CDR3 has 13 amino acids.

The rearrangement uses TRBV19 and TRBJ1-2, with 7 nucleotides matching TRBD1. The trim removed 3 bases at V and 5 bases at J, leaving 6 bases unmatched. The CDR3 runs 14 residues. Germline lookup yields CDR1 LNHDA and CDR2 SQIVND (reference sequence). The CDR3 reads CASSMKGAGYGYTF. The DNA of the CDR3 is TGTGCCAGTAGTATGAAGGGGGCAGGGTATGGCTACACCTTC.

This chain uses TRBV30 with TRBJ2-3; TRBD2 matches at 11 bases. V was clipped by 3 bases and J by 6 bases; unmatched bases: 5. The V gene's germline CDR1 is GTSNPN and CDR2 SVGIG (reference sequence). The CDR3 has 14 amino acids. Here the CDR3 reads CAWRLAGDTDTQYF. Written as DNA, the CDR3 is TGTGCCTGGAGACTAGCGGGAGACACCGATACGCAGTATTTT.

The chain carries TRBV19 and TRBJ1-2; 11 positions match TRBD1. The CDR3 totals 14 residues. Germline CDR1 and CDR2: LNHDA and SQIVND (reference sequence). V lost 6 bases and J lost 7; bases outside the gene matches: 7. CDR3 bases: TGTGCCAGTAGCTCCCGGACAGGGGGCGTTGGCTACACCTTC. The encoded protein is CASSSRTGGVGYTF.

This chain connects TRBV6-1 to TRBJ2-4; TRBD1 agrees at 9 bases. This CDR3 region has 18 residues. Germline-derived CDR1 and CDR2 are MNHNS and SASEGT. J was trimmed by 2 bases and V by 2 bases; bases with no gene match: 10. CDR3 in DNA: TGTGCCAGCAGTGAAATTTCCCCGACAGGGGGATCCAAAAACATTCAGTACTTC. Residues: CASSEISPTGGSKNIQYF.

This sequence joins TRBV4-1 and TRBJ1-5; 7 bases are shared with TRBD1. The ends lost 4 bases at V and 11 bases at J; junction bases unmatched: 20. Looked up from germline, CDR1 is MGHRA and CDR2 is YSYEKL. CDR3 size: 17 residues. The CDR3 sequence: CASSPHRTGVSGRTQHF. The CDR3 bases are TGCGCCAGCAGCCCCCATAGGACAGGTGTCTCTGGTAGGACCCAGCATTTT.